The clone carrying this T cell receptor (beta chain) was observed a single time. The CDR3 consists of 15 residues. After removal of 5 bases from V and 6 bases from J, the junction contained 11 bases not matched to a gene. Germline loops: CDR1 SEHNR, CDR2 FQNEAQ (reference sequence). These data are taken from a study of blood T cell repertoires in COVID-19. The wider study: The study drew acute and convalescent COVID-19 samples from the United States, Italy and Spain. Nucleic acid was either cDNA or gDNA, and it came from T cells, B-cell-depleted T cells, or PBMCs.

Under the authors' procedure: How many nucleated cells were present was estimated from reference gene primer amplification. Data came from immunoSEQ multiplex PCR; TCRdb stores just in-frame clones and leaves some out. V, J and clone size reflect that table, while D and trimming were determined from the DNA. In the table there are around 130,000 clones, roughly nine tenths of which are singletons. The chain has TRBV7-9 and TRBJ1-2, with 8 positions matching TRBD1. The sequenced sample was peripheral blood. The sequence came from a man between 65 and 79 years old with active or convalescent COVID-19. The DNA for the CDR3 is TGTGCCAGCAGCCCAGGACAGGGCGGAGTGGATGGCTACACCTTC. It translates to CASSPGQGGVDGYTF.